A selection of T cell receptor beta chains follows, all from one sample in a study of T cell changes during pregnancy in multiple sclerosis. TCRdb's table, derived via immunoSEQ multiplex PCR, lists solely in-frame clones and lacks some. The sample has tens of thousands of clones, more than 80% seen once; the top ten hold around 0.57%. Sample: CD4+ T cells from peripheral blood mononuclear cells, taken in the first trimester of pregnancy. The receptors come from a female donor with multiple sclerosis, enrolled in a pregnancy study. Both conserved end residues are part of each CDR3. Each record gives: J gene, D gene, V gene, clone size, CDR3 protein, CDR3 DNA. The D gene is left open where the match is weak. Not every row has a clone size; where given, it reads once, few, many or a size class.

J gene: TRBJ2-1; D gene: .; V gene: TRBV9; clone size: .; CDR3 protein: CASSVGHGGGPYNEQFF; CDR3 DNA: TGTGCCAGCAGCGTAGGGCACGGCGGGGGCCCCTACAATGAGCAGTTCTTC
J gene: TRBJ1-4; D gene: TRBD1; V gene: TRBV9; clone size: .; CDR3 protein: CASSAGQGNEKLFF; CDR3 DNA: TGTGCCAGCAGCGCTGGACAGGGTAATGAAAAACTGTTTTTT
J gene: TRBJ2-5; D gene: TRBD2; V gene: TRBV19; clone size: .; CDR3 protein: CASSTQAGRQETQYF; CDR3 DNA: TGTGCCAGTAGTACTCAAGCGGGGAGGCAAGAGACCCAGTACTTC
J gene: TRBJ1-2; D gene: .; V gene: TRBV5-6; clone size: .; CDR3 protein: CASSFRGVGNYGYTF; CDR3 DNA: TGTGCCAGCAGCTTTCGGGGGGTAGGAAACTATGGCTACACCTTC
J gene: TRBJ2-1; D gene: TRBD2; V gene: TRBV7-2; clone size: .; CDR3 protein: CASSLAAGGLYNEQFF; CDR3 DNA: TGTGCCAGCAGCTTAGCAGCGGGGGGGCTCTACAATGAGCAGTTCTTC
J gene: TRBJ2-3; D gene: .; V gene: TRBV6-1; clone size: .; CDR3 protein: CASSGTSNTQYF; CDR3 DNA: TGTGCCAGCAGTGGGACTTCCAATACGCAGTATTTT
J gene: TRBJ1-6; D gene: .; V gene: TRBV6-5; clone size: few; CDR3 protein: CASSYSGGTSPLHF; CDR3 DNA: TGTGCCAGCAGTTACTCTGGCGGAACTTCACCCCTCCACTTT
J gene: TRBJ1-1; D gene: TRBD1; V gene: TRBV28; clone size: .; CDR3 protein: CASSLWQTGRNTEAFF; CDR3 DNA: TGTGCCAGCAGTTTATGGCAGACAGGGAGGAACACTGAAGCTTTCTTT
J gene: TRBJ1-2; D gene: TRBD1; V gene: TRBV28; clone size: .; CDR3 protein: CASSPTGGYGYTF; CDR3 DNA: TGTGCCAGCAGTCCGACAGGGGGCTATGGCTACACCTTC
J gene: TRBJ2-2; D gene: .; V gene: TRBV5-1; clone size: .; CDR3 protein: CASSLVGLPGELFF; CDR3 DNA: TGCGCCAGCAGCTTGGTGGGCCTACCGGGGGAGCTGTTTTTT
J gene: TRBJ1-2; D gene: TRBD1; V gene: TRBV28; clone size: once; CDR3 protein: CASETGTGLPNYGYTF; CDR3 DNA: TGTGCCAGCGAAACAGGGACAGGGTTACCTAACTATGGCTACACCTTC
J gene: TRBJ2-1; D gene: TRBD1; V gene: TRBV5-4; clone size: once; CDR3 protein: CASSKGQGNHNEQFF; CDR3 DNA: TGTGCCAGCAGCAAGGGACAGGGGAATCACAATGAGCAGTTCTTC
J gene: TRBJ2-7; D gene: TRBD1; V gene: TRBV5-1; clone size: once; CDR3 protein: CASSPRTGSGYEQYF; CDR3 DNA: TGCGCCAGCAGCCCAAGGACAGGGAGTGGCTACGAGCAGTACTTC
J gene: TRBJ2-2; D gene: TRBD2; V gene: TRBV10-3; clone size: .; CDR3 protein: CAISRLAGAVNTGELFF; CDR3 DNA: TGTGCCATCAGTCGACTAGCGGGGGCGGTTAACACCGGGGAGCTGTTTTTT
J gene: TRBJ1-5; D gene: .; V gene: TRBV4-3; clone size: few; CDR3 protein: CASSRMGGNQPQHF; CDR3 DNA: TGCGCCAGCAGCCGGATGGGGGGGAATCAGCCCCAGCATTTT
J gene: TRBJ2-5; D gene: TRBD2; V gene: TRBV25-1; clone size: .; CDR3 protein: CASSEFSGRADETQYF; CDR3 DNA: TGTGCCAGCAGTGAATTTAGCGGGAGGGCCGATGAGACCCAGTACTTC
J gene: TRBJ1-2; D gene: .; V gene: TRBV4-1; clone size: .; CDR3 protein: CASSQDGGVYYGYTF; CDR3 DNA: TGCGCCAGCAGCCAAGATGGGGGGGTTTACTATGGCTACACCTTC
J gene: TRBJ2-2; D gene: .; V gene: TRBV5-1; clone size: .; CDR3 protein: CASSSRGGNTGELFF; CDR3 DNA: TGCGCCAGCAGCTCTAGGGGAGGGAACACCGGGGAGCTGTTTTTT
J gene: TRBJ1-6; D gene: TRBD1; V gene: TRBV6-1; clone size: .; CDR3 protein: CASTTGGRSPLHF; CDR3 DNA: TGTGCCAGCACAACAGGGGGCAGGTCACCCCTCCACTTT
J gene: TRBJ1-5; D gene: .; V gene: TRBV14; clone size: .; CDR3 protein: CASSPDINQPQHF; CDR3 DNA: TGTGCCAGCAGCCCCGACATAAATCAGCCCCAGCATTTT
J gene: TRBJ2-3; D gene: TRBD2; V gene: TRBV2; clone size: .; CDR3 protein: CASSKTIAGGPTDTQYF; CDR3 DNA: TGTGCCAGCAGCAAAACAATAGCGGGAGGGCCGACAGATACGCAGTATTTT
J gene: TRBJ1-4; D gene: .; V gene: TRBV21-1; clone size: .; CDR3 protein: CASSKGRRMAEKLFF; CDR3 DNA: TGTGCCAGCAGCAAAGGGCGGAGGATGGCTGAAAAACTGTTTTTT
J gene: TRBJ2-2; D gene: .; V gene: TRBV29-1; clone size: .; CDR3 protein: CSAGDGGELFF; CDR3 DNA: TGCAGCGCCGGGGATGGTGGGGAGCTGTTTTTT
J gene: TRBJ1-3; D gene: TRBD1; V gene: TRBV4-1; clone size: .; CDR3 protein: CASGTGGGRNTIYF; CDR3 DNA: TGCGCCAGCGGGACAGGGGGCGGACGAAACACCATATATTTT
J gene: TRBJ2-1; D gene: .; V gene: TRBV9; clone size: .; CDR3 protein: CASSNYDEQFF; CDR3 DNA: TGTGCCAGCAGCAACTACGATGAGCAGTTCTTC
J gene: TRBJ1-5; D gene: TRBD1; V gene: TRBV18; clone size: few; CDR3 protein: CASSPGQGGKPQHF; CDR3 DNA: TGTGCCAGCTCTCCAGGACAGGGAGGTAAGCCCCAGCATTTT
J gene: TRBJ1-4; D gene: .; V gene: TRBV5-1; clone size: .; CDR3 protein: CASSLTRGAGEKLFF; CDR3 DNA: TGCGCCAGCAGCTTGACGCGGGGGGCAGGCGAAAAACTGTTTTTT
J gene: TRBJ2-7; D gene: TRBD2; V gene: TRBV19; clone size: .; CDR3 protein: CASSKTSGGPGEQYF; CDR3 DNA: TGTGCCAGTAGTAAGACTAGCGGGGGGCCCGGCGAGCAGTACTTC